Listed here are 19 T cell receptor beta chains from one sample, sequenced in a study of T cells in Graves' hyperthyroidism and ophthalmopathy. Authors of the study amplified TCR beta CDR3 regions from RNA transcripts. HTBI primers were the set used in a first-round RT-PCR of the TCR CDR3. TCRdb reanalysed the multiplex PCR reads using MiXCR and keeps one entry per CDR3 protein. The table lists about 180,000 distinct CDR3 sequences, about a sixth of them singletons. The material sequenced was blood. The receptors originated from a woman aged 50 to 60 with Graves' hyperthyroidism.

This clonotype was seen only once. The rearrangement links TRBV2 to TRBJ1-1; no firm D call. Trimming shortened V by 8 bases and J by 1 base, and 14 bases separated the two germline ends. CDR3 length equals 14 residues. Germline V gene data show CDR1 as SNHLY and CDR2 as FYNNEI. CDR3 in amino acids: CASRSPEANTEAFF. DNA for the CDR3: TGTGCCAGCCGGTCCCCGGAAGCGAACACTGAAGCTTTCTTT.

This clonotype was counted many times. The V gene is TRBV7-3, the J gene TRBJ1-1; TRBD1 is a possible D gene (6 bases). Looked up from germline, CDR1 is SGHTA and CDR2 is FQGTGA. V dropped 2 bases and J dropped 7 bases, with 11 bases sitting between them. CDR3 length equals 13 residues. CDR3 bases: TGTGCCAGCAGCTTAGTTGGGGGCGGTGAAGCTTTCTTT. Translation: CASSLVGGGEAFF.

This clonotype was detected ten times or more. The chain links TRBV7-2 to TRBJ1-2; weak D call: TRBD1 (5 bases). CDR1 and CDR2 (germline): SGHTA, FQGNSA. The CDR3 length is 14 residues. V gave up 0 bases and J gave up 3 bases, with 8 bases separating them. CDR3 nucleotide sequence: TGTGCCAGCAGCTTAGCCGTGACAGACTATGGCTACACCTTC. Amino acid sequence: CASSLAVTDYGYTF.

Many counts were recorded for this clonotype. The chain carries TRBV6-1 and TRBJ2-5; TRBD1 is a possible D gene (7 bases). Trimming left V 1 base short and J 2 bases short, with 11 bases between. The CDR3 runs to 15 residues. CDR1 is MNHNS and CDR2 is SASEGT in the germline V gene. The CDR3 DNA sequence: TGTGCCAGCAGTGAAGAGACAGGGAGGCAAGAGACCCAGTACTTC. Translated: CASSEETGRQETQYF.

Many counts were recorded for this clonotype. The chain's CDR3 is CASSRDYTDTQYF. CDR3 in DNA: TGTGCCAGTAGTCGGGACTACACAGATACGCAGTATTTT. V gene TRBV19 combines with J gene TRBJ2-3, with 7 bases aligning to TRBD2. Looked up from germline, CDR1 is LNHDA and CDR2 is SQIVND (reference sequence). Trimming removed 5 bases from V and 2 bases from J; junction bases left unmatched: 1. This CDR3 has 13 amino acids.

This clonotype showed up just a few times. The J gene is TRBJ2-3, the V gene TRBV4-1; a weak D match, TRBD2 (5 bases). V was shortened by 1 base and J by 4 bases, with 18 bases between the two germline ends. CDR3 length: 17 amino acids. In germline, CDR1 is MGHRA, CDR2 YSYEKL. The chain's CDR3 is CASSQVGRTPGSDTQYF. The CDR3 coding sequence is TGCGCCAGCAGCCAAGTAGGACGGACTCCGGGCTCAGATACGCAGTATTTT.

In the case of this clonotype: A read error may be the cause here, since a much bigger clone is one base away. V usage is TRBV4-1 and J usage is TRBJ2-5, with 12 bases that match TRBD2. The V and J ends lost 2 bases and 6 bases, in that order; junction bases with no gene match: 7. CDR3 length: 16 amino acids. From germline, CDR1 is MGHRA and CDR2 YSYEKL. The CDR3 sequence is CASSQRGTSGQKTQYF. Written as DNA, the CDR3 is TGCGCCAGCAGCCAAAGGGGGACTAGCGGGCAAAAGACCCAGTACTTC.

This clonotype was seen only a few times. This rearrangement joins TRBV9 to TRBJ2-1, with D uncertain. Looked up from germline, CDR1 is SGDLS and CDR2 is YYNGEE. This CDR3 comprises 17 residues. V lost 1 base, J lost 1 base, and 15 bases lay in between. The DNA for the CDR3 is TGTGCCAGCAGCGTAACCCCGGACCTACGGTCCTACAATGAGCAGTTCTTC. Its protein product is CASSVTPDLRSYNEQFF.

This chain uses TRBV28 with TRBJ2-5; tentatively, D is TRBD1 (6 bases). CDR1 is MDHEN, CDR2 SYDVKM, per germline. The CDR3 covers 14 residues. V lost 7 bases and J lost 2, with 14 bases in between. CDR3 sequence reads: CASTLQGRQETQYF. The CDR3 nucleotides read TGTGCCAGCACTCTACAGGGTAGGCAAGAGACCCAGTACTTC.

This clonotype showed up just a few times. This chain joins TRBV5-6 and TRBJ2-5; a possible D gene is TRBD1 (6 bases). The V end lost 4 bases, the J end lost 2 bases, and 12 bases lay between the germline ends. Germline V CDR1 and CDR2: SGHDT, YYEEEE. The CDR3 totals 14 residues. In DNA, the CDR3 is TGTGCCAGCAGCCTTTGGGACACACAAGAGACCCAGTACTTC. Translated, it gives CASSLWDTQETQYF.

This clonotype was recorded at least ten times. This chain connects TRBV27 to TRBJ2-3; TRBD2 matches 7 bases. The V and J ends lost 3 bases and 7 bases, in that order; junction bases with no gene match: 10. Looked up from germline, CDR1 is MNHEY and CDR2 is SMNVEV (reference sequence). The CDR3 is made up of 15 amino acids. The CDR3 nucleotides read TGTGCCAGCAGTTTGAAAGGGAGGGGTTATTATACGCAGTATTTT. It codes for CASSLKGRGYYTQYF.

This clonotype was recorded at least ten times. The chain employs TRBV14 and TRBJ2-1, with TRBD1 as a possible D gene (6 bases). CDR1 and CDR2 (germline): SGHDN, FVKESK. This CDR3 has 14 amino acids. Trimming left V 1 base short and J 11 bases short, with 15 bases between. Here the CDR3 reads CASSQGFEGTKQFF. The DNA of the CDR3 is TGTGCCAGCAGCCAAGGGTTCGAGGGGACAAAGCAGTTCTTC.

The V and J genes are TRBV20-1 and TRBJ2-2; the D is unclear. This CDR3 has 14 amino acids. V was trimmed by 6 bases and J by 3 bases, leaving 14 bases between them. The germline V gene encodes CDR1 DFQATT and CDR2 SNEGSKA (reference sequence). The CDR3, as DNA: TGCAGTGCGGATGGTGGGCGCCACACCGGGGAGCTGTTTTTT. As protein: CSADGGRHTGELFF.

This rearrangement joins TRBV30 to TRBJ2-2; no clear D. The CDR3 extends over 13 amino acids. The V end lost 2 bases, the J end lost 4 bases, and 8 bases lay between the germline ends. Germline loops: CDR1 GTSNPN, CDR2 SVGIG (reference sequence). The chain's CDR3 is CAWSQSRTGELFF. The CDR3 DNA sequence: TGTGCCTGGAGTCAGTCTCGCACCGGGGAGCTGTTTTTT. Full variable domain (missing parts from reference TRBV30 and TRBJ2-2): SQTIHQWPATLVQPVGSPLSLECTVEGTSNPNLYWYRQAAGRGLQLLFYSVGIGQISSEVPQNLSASRPQDRQFILSSKKLLLSDSGFYLCAWSQSRTGELFFGEGSRLTVL.

This clonotype has at least ten counts. The rearrangement links TRBV29-1 to TRBJ2-5; D not resolved. Trimming took off 2 bases at V and 5 bases at J, with 15 bases between the two ends. Germline values: CDR1 SQVTM, CDR2 ANQGSEA. CDR3 length: 14 residues. In DNA form, the CDR3 reads TGCAGCGTTGAACTCGCGCGGCACGGTGAGACCCAGTACTTC. Translated, it gives CSVELARHGETQYF.

This clonotype was observed many times. The rearrangement joins TRBV27 to TRBJ2-1; D is uncertain. The CDR3 sequence is 14 residues long. Trimming took off 7 bases at V and 1 base at J, with 11 bases between the two ends. CDR1 is MNHEY, CDR2 SMNVEV, per germline (reference sequence). CDR3 sequence (DNA): TGTGCCAGCACCCCAGGTACTTCCTACAATGAGCAGTTCTTC. Its translation: CASTPGTSYNEQFF.

This clonotype was observed many times. The chain recombines TRBV5-1 with TRBJ2-1, with D perhaps TRBD2 (6 bases). This CDR3 region has 14 residues. Germline V CDR1 and CDR2: SGHRS, YFSETQ. V was trimmed by 1 base and J by 7 bases, leaving 12 bases between them. The chain's CDR3 is CASSLWHGGNEQFF. CDR3 in DNA: TGCGCCAGCAGCTTGTGGCATGGGGGGAATGAGCAGTTCTTC.

The gene calls are TRBV3-1 and TRBJ2-1, with D perhaps matching TRBD2 (6 bases). Trimming cost V 0 bases and J 5 bases, with 11 bases left between them. Germline CDR1 reads LGHDT; CDR2 reads YNNKEL (reference sequence). The CDR3 spans 15 residues. This CDR3 is CASSQEASVNNEQFF. CDR3 nucleotides: TGTGCCAGCAGCCAAGAGGCTAGCGTCAACAATGAGCAGTTCTTC.

This clonotype was counted many times. V usage is TRBV6-1 and J usage is TRBJ1-1; TRBD1 might be the D (5 bases). V was pared by 7 bases and J by 4 bases, with 13 bases between. The CDR3 is 13 amino acids. The germline gives CDR1 MNHNS, CDR2 SASEGT. The CDR3 DNA is TGTGCCAGCAATCGCAGGGAGGGCACTGAAGCTTTCTTT. The encoded protein is CASNRREGTEAFF.